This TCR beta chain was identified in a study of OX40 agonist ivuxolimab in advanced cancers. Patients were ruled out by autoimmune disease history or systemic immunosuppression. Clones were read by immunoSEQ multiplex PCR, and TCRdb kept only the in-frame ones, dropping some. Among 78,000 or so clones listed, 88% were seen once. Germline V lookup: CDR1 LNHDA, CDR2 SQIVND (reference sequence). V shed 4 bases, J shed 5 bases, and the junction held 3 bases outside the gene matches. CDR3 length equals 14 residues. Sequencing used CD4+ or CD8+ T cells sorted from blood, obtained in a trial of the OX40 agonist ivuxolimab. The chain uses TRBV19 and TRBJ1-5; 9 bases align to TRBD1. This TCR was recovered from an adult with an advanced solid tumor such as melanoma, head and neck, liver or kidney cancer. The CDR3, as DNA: TGTGCCAGTAGTACGGACAGGGGTTATCAGCCCCAGCATTTT. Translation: CASSTDRGYQPQHF.